Presented here are 5 T cell receptor beta chains from one specimen sequenced in a study of cytomegalovirus exposure and HLA in healthy donors. Primers for the PCR totalled 60 Vbeta and 13 Jbeta. The repertoire was sequenced with immunoSEQ multiplex PCR; TCRdb's copy has only in-frame clones and lacks some. The table includes approximately 110,000 clones, 77% detected once. The sequencing input was PBMCs. These receptors were obtained from a human donor in good health.

This sequence joins TRBV10-3 and TRBJ1-1; D perhaps matches TRBD1 (6 bases). V dropped 7 bases and J dropped 1 base, with 10 bases sitting between them. This CDR3 is built from 13 residues. Germline V gene lookup returns CDR1 ENHRY and CDR2 SYGVKD. The CDR3 DNA reads TGTGCCATCAATGGGGGCGGGAACACTGAAGCTTTCTTT. Translating gives CAINGGGNTEAFF.

The rearrangement links TRBV7-2 to TRBJ2-7; TRBD2 aligns across 11 bases. CDR1 is SGHTA and CDR2 is FQGNSA in the germline V gene. J gave up 4 bases and V 3 bases, and 5 bases lay outside the gene matches. The CDR3 extends over 15 amino acids. The CDR3 protein is CASSFTSGSQYEQYF. The CDR3 region has the DNA TGTGCCAGCAGCTTTACTAGCGGGAGTCAATACGAGCAGTACTTC.

The V and J genes are TRBV15 and TRBJ2-7, with 9 bases lining up with TRBD2. Germline V gene lookup returns CDR1 LNHNV and CDR2 YYDKDF (reference sequence). This CDR3 is built from 14 residues. V gave up 4 bases and J gave up 4 bases; unmatched junction bases: 5. The chain's CDR3 is CATSIAGGDYEQYF. CDR3 nucleotide sequence: TGTGCCACCAGCATTGCGGGGGGGGATTACGAGCAGTACTTC.

The chain is built from TRBV28 and TRBJ2-7; 7 bases align to TRBD2. The J segment lost 7 bases and the V segment lost 6 bases, leaving 12 bases of the junction unmatched. This CDR3 is 14 amino acids long. Germline V gene sequence: CDR1 MDHEN, CDR2 SYDVKM. CDR3 protein: CASSPLREGGEQYF. The CDR3 nucleotides are TGTGCCAGCAGCCCTCTTAGGGAGGGCGGAGAGCAGTACTTC.

The rearrangement uses TRBV7-9 and TRBJ2-3; the match to TRBD2 covers 11 bases. This CDR3 is 16 amino acids long. Trimming removed 5 bases from V and 2 bases from J; junction bases left unmatched: 6. The V gene's germline CDR1 is SEHNR and CDR2 FQNEAQ (reference sequence). CDR3 in amino acids: CASSPRTSGYTDTQYF. As DNA, the CDR3 is TGTGCCAGCAGCCCCAGGACTAGCGGGTACACAGATACGCAGTATTTT.